The clone carrying this TCR beta chain was observed at least ten times. What it recognizes is unknown. A single record per CDR3 protein comes from TCRdb applying MiXCR to the 5' RACE reads. The sample carries fewer than 450,000 distinct CDR3 sequences, about 9% recorded once. These data originate in a study of identical twins. Points from the study as a whole: Twins' surplus sharing was weaker for beta out-of-frame sequences. The study found excess low generation probability among twin-shared out-of-frame alpha sequences.

Healthy Caucasians provided all donations. The ends were cut back, 2 bases at V and 10 bases at J, with 9 bases in the middle. The CDR3 sequence is 12 residues long. Sequencing was carried out using naive T cells sorted from blood. The TCR sequence derives from a woman aged 45-65 years in good health. The chain combines TRBV12-3 or TRBV12-4 with TRBJ2-1, with a possible D match to TRBD2 (5 bases). The CDR3, as DNA: TGTGCCAGCAGTTTATCCCCGGGGGAGCAGTTCTTC. It encodes CASSLSPGEQFF.